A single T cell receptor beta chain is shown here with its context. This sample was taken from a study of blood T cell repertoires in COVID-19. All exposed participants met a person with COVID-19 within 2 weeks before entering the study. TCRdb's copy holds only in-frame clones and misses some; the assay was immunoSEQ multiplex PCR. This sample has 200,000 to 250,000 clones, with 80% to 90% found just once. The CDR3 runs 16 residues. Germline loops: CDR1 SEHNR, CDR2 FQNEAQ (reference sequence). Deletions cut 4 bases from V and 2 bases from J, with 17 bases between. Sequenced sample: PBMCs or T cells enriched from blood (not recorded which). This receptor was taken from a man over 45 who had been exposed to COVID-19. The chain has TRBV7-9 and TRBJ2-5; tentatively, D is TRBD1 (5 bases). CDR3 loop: CASSSPPRTHQETQYF. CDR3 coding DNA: TGTGCCAGCAGCTCCCCGCCCCGGACACATCAAGAGACCCAGTACTTC.